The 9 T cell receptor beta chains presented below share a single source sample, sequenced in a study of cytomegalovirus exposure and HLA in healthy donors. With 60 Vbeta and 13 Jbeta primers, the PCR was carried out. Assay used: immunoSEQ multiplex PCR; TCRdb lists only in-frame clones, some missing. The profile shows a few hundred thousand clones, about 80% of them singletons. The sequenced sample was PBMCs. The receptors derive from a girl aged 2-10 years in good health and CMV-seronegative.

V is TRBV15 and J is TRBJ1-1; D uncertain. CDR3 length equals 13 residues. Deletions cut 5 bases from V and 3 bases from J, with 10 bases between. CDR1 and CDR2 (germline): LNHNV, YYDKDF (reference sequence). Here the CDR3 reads CATSGLKDTEAFF. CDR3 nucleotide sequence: TGTGCCACCAGCGGGCTGAAGGACACTGAAGCTTTCTTT.

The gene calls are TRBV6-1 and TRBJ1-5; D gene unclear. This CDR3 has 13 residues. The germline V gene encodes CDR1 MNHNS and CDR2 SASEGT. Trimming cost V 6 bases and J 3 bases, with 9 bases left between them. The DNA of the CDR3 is TGTGCCAGCAGCTCCCTAGTCAATCAGCCCCAGCATTTT. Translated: CASSSLVNQPQHF.

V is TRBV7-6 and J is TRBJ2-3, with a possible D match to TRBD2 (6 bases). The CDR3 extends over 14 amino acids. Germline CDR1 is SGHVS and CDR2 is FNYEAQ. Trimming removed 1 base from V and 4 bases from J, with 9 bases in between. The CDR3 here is CASSLGGEADTQYF. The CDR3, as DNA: TGTGCCAGCAGCTTAGGGGGGGAGGCAGATACGCAGTATTTT.

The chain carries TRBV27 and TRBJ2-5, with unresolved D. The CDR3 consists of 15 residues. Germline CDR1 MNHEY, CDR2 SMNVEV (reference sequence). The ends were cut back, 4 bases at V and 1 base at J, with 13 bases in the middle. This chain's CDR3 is CASSSLGAAQETQYF. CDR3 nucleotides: TGTGCCAGCAGTTCCCTAGGAGCCGCCCAAGAGACCCAGTACTTC.

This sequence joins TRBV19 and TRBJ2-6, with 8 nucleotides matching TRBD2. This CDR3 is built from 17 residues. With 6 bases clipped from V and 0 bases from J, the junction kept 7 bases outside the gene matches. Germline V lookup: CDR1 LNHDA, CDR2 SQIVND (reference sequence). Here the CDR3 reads CASSPGGGPSGANVLTF. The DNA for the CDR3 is TGTGCCAGTAGCCCCGGGGGGGGACCCTCTGGGGCCAACGTCCTGACTTTC. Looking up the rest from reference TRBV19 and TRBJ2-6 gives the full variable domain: DGGITQSPKYLFRKEGQNVTLSCEQNLNHDAMYWYRQDPGQGLRLIYYSQIVNDFQKGDIAEGYSVSREKKESFPLTVTSAQKNPTAFYLCASSPGGGPSGANVLTFGAGSRLTVL.

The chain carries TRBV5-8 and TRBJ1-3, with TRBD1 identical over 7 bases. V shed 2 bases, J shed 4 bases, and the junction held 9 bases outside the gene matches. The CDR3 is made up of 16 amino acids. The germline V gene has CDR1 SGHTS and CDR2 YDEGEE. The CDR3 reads CASSLLPGGTGNTIYF. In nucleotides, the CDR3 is TGTGCCAGCAGCTTACTCCCAGGGGGAACGGGAAACACCATATATTTT. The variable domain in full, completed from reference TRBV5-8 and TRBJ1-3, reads EAGVTQSPTHLIKTRGQQATLRCSPISGHTSVYWYQQALGLGLQFLLWYDEGEERNRGNFPPRFSGRQFPNYSSELNVNALELEDSALYLCASSLLPGGTGNTIYFGEGSWLTVV.

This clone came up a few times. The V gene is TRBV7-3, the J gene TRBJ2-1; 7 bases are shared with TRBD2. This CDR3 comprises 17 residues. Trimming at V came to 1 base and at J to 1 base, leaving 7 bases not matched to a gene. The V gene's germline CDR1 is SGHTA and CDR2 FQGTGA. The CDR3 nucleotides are TGTGCCAGCAGCTTAATGGGGGGGACTGTTTCCTACAATGAGCAGTTCTTC. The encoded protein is CASSLMGGTVSYNEQFF.

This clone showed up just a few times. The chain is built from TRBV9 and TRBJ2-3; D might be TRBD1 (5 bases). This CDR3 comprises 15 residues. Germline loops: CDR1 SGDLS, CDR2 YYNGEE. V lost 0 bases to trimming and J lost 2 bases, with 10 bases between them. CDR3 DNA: TGTGCCAGCAGCGTAGGGTGGGGCAACACAGATACGCAGTATTTT. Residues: CASSVGWGNTDTQYF.

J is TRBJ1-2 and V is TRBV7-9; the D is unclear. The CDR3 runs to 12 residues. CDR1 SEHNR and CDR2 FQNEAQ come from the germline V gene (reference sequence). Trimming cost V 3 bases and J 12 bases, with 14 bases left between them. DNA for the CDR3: TGTGCCAGCAGCTTCCCGGGAAGCGTAGACACCTTC. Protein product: CASSFPGSVDTF. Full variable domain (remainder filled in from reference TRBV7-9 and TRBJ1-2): DTGVSQNPRHKITKRGQNVTFRCDPISEHNRLYWYRQTLGQGPEFLTYFQNEAQLEKSRLLSDRFSAERPKGSFSTLEIQRTEQGDSAMYLCASSFPGSVDTFGSGTRLTVV.